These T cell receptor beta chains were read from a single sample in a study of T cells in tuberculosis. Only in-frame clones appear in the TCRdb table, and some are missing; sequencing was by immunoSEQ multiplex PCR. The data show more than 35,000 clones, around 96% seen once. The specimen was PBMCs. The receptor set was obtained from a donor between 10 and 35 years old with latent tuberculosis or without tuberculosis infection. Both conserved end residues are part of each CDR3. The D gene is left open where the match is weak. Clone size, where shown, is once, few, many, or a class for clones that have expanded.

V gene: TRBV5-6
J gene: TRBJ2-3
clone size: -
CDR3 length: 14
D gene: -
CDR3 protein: CASSLGPGTDTQYF
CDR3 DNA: TGTGCCAGCAGCTTAGGGCCGGGGACAGATACGCAGTATTTT

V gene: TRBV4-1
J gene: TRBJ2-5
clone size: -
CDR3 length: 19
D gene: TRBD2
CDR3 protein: CASSQDRGGLADLQETQYF
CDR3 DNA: TGCGCCAGCAGCCAAGATCGTGGGGGACTAGCGGATCTCCAAGAGACCCAGTACTTC

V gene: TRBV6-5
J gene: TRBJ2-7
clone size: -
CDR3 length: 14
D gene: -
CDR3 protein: CASSYRADSYEQYF
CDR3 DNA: TGTGCCAGCAGTTACCGCGCGGACTCCTACGAGCAGTACTTC

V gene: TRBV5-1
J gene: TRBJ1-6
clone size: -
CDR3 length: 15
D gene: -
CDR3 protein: CASSFTSRGDSPLHF
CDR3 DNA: TGCGCCAGCAGCTTTACAAGTAGGGGCGATTCACCCCTCCACTTT

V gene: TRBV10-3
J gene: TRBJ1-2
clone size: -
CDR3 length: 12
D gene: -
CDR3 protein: CAISESGIGYTF
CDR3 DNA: TGTGCCATCAGTGAGTCGGGCATTGGCTACACCTTC

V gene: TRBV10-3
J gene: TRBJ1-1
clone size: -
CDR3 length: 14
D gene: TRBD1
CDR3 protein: CASSRETGVTEAFF
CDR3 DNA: TGTGCCTCCTCCCGAGAGACAGGGGTCACTGAAGCTTTCTTT

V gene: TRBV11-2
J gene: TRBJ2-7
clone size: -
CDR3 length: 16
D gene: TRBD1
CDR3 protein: CASSSLGGTGGYEQYF
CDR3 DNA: TGTGCCAGCAGCTCCCTTGGAGGGACAGGGGGTTACGAGCAGTACTTC

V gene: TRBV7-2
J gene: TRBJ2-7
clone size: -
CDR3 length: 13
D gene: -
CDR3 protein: CASSPGGSYEQYF
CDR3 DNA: TGTGCCAGCAGCCCTGGGGGGTCTTACGAGCAGTACTTC

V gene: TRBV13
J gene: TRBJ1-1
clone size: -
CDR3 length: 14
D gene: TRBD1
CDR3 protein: CASSLGQGYAEAFF
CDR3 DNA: TGTGCCAGCAGCTTGGGACAGGGGTACGCTGAAGCTTTCTTT

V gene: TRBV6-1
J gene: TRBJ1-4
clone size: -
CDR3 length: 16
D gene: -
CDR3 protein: CASSDLSTGFNEKLFF
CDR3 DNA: TGTGCCAGCAGTGACCTTTCAACAGGTTTCAATGAAAAACTGTTTTTT

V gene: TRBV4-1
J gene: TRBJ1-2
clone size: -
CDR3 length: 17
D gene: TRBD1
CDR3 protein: CASSQGGQGRGGYGYTF
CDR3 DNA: TGCGCCAGCAGCCAAGGGGGACAGGGGCGGGGTGGGTATGGCTACACCTTC

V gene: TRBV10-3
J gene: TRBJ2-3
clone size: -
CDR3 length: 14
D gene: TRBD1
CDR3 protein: CAIRGDRDTDTQYF
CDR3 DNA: TGTGCCATCAGGGGGGACAGGGACACAGATACGCAGTATTTT

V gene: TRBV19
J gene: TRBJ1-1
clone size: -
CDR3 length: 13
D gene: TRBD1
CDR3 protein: CASSIWDRDQAFF
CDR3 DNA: TGTGCCAGTAGTATATGGGACAGGGATCAAGCTTTCTTT

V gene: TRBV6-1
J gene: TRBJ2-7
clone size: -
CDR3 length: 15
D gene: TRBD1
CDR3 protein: CASSEWDRGGYEQYF
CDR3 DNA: TGTGCCAGCAGTGAATGGGACAGGGGGGGTTACGAGCAGTACTTC

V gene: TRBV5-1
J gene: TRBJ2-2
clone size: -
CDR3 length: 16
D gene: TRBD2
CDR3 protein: CASSLRLAGTGGELFF
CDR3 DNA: TGCGCCAGCAGCTTGCGGCTAGCGGGAACTGGCGGGGAGCTGTTTTTT

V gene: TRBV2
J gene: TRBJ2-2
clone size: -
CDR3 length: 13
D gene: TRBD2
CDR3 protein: CASSGSGGGELFF
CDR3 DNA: TGTGCCAGCAGTGGGTCGGGGGGCGGGGAGCTGTTTTTT

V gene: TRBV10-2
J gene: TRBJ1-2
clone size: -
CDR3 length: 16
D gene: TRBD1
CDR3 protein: CASSESGLGTAYGYTF
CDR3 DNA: TGCGCCAGCAGTGAGTCAGGTCTCGGGACAGCCTATGGCTACACCTTC

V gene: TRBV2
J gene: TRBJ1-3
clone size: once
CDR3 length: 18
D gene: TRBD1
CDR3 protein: CASSWERTGLSSGNTIYF
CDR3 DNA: TGTGCCAGCAGTTGGGAGAGGACAGGACTAAGCTCTGGAAACACCATATATTTT

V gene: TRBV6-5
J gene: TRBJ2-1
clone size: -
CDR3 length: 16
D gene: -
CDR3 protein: CASSYPRSGSYNEQFF
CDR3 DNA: TGTGCCAGCAGTTATCCCCGCAGCGGATCCTACAATGAGCAGTTCTTC

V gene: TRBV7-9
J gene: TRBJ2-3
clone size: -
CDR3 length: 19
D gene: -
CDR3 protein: CASSLWRTVGNRNTDTQYF
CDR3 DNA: TGTGCCAGCAGCTTATGGCGGACGGTCGGGAACCGGAACACAGATACGCAGTATTTT

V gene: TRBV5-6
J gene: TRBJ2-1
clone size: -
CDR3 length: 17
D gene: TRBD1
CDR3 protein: CASSLVGQGISYNEQFF
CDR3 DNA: TGTGCCAGCAGCTTGGTGGGACAGGGAATCTCCTACAATGAGCAGTTCTTC

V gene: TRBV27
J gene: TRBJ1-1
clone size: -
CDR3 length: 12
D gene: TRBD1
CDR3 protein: CASSIHGTAAFF
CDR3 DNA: TGTGCCAGCAGTATCCACGGGACAGCTGCTTTCTTT

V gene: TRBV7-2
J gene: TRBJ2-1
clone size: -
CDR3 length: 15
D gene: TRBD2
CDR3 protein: CASSLSGTSYNEQFF
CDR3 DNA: TGTGCCAGCAGCTTAAGCGGGACCTCCTACAATGAGCAGTTCTTC

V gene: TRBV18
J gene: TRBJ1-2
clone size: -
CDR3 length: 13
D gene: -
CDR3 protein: CASSPGLEQGYTF
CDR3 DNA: TGTGCCAGCTCACCAGGCTTGGAGCAGGGCTACACCTTC

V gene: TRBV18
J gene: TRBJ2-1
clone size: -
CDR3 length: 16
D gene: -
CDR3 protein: CASSLSLGITNDEQFF
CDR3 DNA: TGTGCCAGCTCACTTTCCCTAGGAATAACGAATGATGAGCAGTTCTTC

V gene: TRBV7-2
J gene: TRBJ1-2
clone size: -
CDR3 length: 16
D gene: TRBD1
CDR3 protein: CASSLLAGTGALGYTF
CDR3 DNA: TGTGCCAGCAGCTTATTGGCCGGGACAGGGGCTCTTGGCTACACCTTC

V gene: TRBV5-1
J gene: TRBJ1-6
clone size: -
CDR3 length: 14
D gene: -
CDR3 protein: CASSFSQGNSPLHF
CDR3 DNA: TGCGCCAGCAGCTTCAGCCAGGGGAATTCACCCCTCCACTTT

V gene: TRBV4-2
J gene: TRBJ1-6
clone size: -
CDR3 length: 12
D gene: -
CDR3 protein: CASGPADSPLHF
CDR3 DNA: TGTGCCAGCGGGCCCGCTGATTCACCCCTCCACTTT

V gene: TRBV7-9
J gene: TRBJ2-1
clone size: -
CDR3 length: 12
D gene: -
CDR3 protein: CASSSPRLEQFF
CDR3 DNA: TGTGCCAGCAGTTCTCCTCGGTTAGAGCAGTTCTTC